Shown below are 8 T cell receptor beta chains from a single sample sequenced in a study of cytomegalovirus exposure and HLA in healthy donors. The PCR employed 60 Vbeta primers together with 13 Jbeta primers. Some clones are missing from TCRdb's copy, which holds only in-frame ones; the method was immunoSEQ multiplex PCR. The repertoire holds roughly 200,000 clones, 80% to 90% seen once, with about 3% in the top ten. Sequencing was done on a sample of PBMCs. Source of these receptors: a young man in good health and CMV-seronegative.

The genes are TRBV2 and TRBJ1-6; D perhaps matches TRBD1 (5 bases). Looked up from germline, CDR1 is SNHLY and CDR2 is FYNNEI. This CDR3 spans 15 amino acids. Trimming stripped 6 bases from V and 9 bases from J, with 18 bases between. As DNA, the CDR3 is TGTGCCAGCAGCACGAGCCGGGACTTGGGTTCACCCCTCCACTTT. Translation gives CASSTSRDLGSPLHF. The variable domain in full, with the rest retrieved from reference TRBV2 and TRBJ1-6, is EPEVTQTPSHQVTQMGQEVILRCVPISNHLYFYWYRQILGQKVEFLVSFYNNEISEKSEIFDDQFSVERPDGSNFTLKIRSTKLEDSAMYFCASSTSRDLGSPLHFGNGTRLTVT.

The rearrangement uses TRBV5-5 and TRBJ2-7, with no clear D. Between the trimmed V and J ends, which lost 4 bases and 4 bases, there was a span of 12 bases. The CDR3 runs 13 residues. CDR1 is SGHKS, CDR2 YYEKEE, per germline (reference sequence). The CDR3, as DNA: TGTGCCAGCAGCCCACTCCTCGGGTACGAGCAGTACTTC. It specifies CASSPLLGYEQYF. The entire variable domain, with the rest obtained from reference TRBV5-5 and TRBJ2-7, is as follows: DAGVTQSPTHLIKTRGQQVTLRCSPISGHKSVSWYQQVLGQGPQFIFQYYEKEERGRGNFPDRFSARQFPNYSSELNVNALLLGDSALYLCASSPLLGYEQYFGPGTRLTVT.

This clone was detected only once. The V and J genes are TRBV2 and TRBJ1-4; 10 bases are a match to TRBD1. V was clipped by 6 bases and J by 1 base; unmatched bases: 8. CDR3 size: 17 residues. Germline lookup yields CDR1 SNHLY and CDR2 FYNNEI. The CDR3 loop reads CASRGTGEHQTNEKLFF. CDR3 nucleotides: TGTGCCAGCAGGGGGACAGGGGAGCACCAAACTAATGAAAAACTGTTTTTT.

This sequence joins TRBV5-6 and TRBJ2-1; tentatively, D is TRBD1 (6 bases). CDR1 and CDR2 (germline): SGHDT, YYEEEE. The CDR3 extends over 12 amino acids. Deletions cut 3 bases from V and 10 bases from J, with 11 bases between. Here the CDR3 DNA reads TGTGCCAGCAGCTCTAACAGGGTCGAGCAGTTCTTC. It yields the protein CASSSNRVEQFF.

DNA of the CDR3: TGTGCCAGCAGCTTAACTAGCGGGGGTCGTAGGGAGACCCAGTACTTC. Its translation: CASSLTSGGRRETQYF. The rearrangement uses TRBV7-2 and TRBJ2-5; 11 bases fit TRBD2. This CDR3 spans 16 amino acids. The germline gives CDR1 SGHTA, CDR2 FQGNSA. V lost 2 bases and J lost 5; bases outside the gene matches: 7.

Concerning this clone: An end of the junction does not agree with germline; a read error may underlie this. The gene calls are TRBV11-2 and TRBJ2-7; the match to TRBD1 covers 8 bases. This CDR3 region has 12 residues. Germline V lookup: CDR1 SGHAT, CDR2 FQNNGV. The CDR3 spells CASSLGGTGLIF. The DNA of the CDR3 is TGTGCCAGCAGCTTAGGTGGGACAGGCCTTATCTTC.

The chain couples TRBV5-1 to TRBJ2-3; the match to TRBD2 covers 11 bases. Germline CDR1 and CDR2: SGHRS and YFSETQ. J lost 5 bases, V lost 5 bases, and 4 bases had no gene match. CDR3 size: 14 residues. The CDR3 DNA reads as TGCGCCAGCAGTTCAACTAGCGGGGGAGATACGCAGTATTTT. Translated: CASSSTSGGDTQYF.

A few counts support this clone. This rearrangement joins TRBV10-2 to TRBJ2-6; 10 bases agree with TRBD2. The ends lost 3 bases at V and 0 bases at J; junction bases unmatched: 5. The CDR3 covers 18 residues. Germline V lookup: CDR1 WSHSY, CDR2 SAAADI. DNA for the CDR3: TGCGCCAGCAGTGATAGCGGGGGGTGGAGCTCTGGGGCCAACGTCCTGACTTTC. Translated, it gives CASSDSGGWSSGANVLTF.